Below, 21 T cell receptor beta chains from the same sample are listed, as sequenced in a study of blood T cell repertoires in COVID-19. Some clones are missing from TCRdb's copy, which holds only in-frame ones; the method was immunoSEQ multiplex PCR. The top ten clones hold over 6% of a sample with 280,000 or so clones, roughly 89% of them seen once. What was sequenced was PBMCs or T cells enriched from blood (not recorded which). The receptors shown here come from a woman aged 40 to 50 who had recovered from COVID-19.

The chain combines TRBV7-2 with TRBJ2-2; the match to TRBD1 covers 9 bases. There are 17 residues in the CDR3. Germline V gene lookup returns CDR1 SGHTA and CDR2 FQGNSA. The V gene end was trimmed by 8 bases and the J gene end by 7 bases; junction bases not matched to a gene: 17. CDR3 amino acids: CASATDGTGLSGGELFF. As DNA, the CDR3 is TGTGCCAGCGCAACCGACGGGACAGGGCTTTCAGGCGGGGAGCTGTTTTTT.

The CDR3 protein is CASSPGASGRAAPEQYF. CDR3 nucleotide sequence: TGTGCCAGCTCACCAGGGGCTAGCGGGAGGGCGGCCCCCGAGCAGTACTTC. The chain carries TRBV18 and TRBJ2-7; 12 bases fit TRBD2. The CDR3 loop spans 17 amino acids. V trimming: 2 bases; J trimming: 6 bases; junction bases outside the gene matches: 11. Germline V gives CDR1 KGHSH, CDR2 LQKENI. The full variable domain, its missing parts supplied by reference TRBV18 and TRBJ2-7, is NAGVMQNPRHLVRRRGQEARLRCSPMKGHSHVYWYRQLPEEGLKFMVYLQKENIIDESGMPKERFSAEFPKEGPSILRIQQVVRGDSAAYFCASSPGASGRAAPEQYFGPGTRLTVT.

This clone was detected a few times. The V and J genes are TRBV6-2 or TRBV6-3 and TRBJ1-4, with D hard to call. Germline loops: CDR1 MNHEY, CDR2 SVGEGT. The CDR3 runs 15 residues. The V end was cut by 4 bases, the J end by 7 bases, with 16 bases between. The CDR3 nucleotides are TGTGCCAGCAGTTCCGGGTTCGGTTTGAGTGAAAAACTGTTTTTT. Translation gives CASSSGFGLSEKLFF.

The chain links TRBV19 to TRBJ2-7; 14 nucleotides agree with TRBD2. This CDR3 has 16 residues. Germline assignment: CDR1 LNHDA and CDR2 SQIVND (reference sequence). V was pared by 5 bases and J by 5 bases, with 8 bases of the junction left unmatched. Here the CDR3 reads CASSGTGTSGRHEQYF. Here the CDR3 DNA reads TGTGCCAGTAGTGGAACTGGGACTAGCGGGAGACACGAGCAGTACTTC.

The chain carries TRBV11-3 and TRBJ2-7; tentative D call: TRBD1 (6 bases). The germline V gene encodes CDR1 SGHNT and CDR2 YENEEA. V dropped 4 bases and J dropped 6 bases, with 7 bases sitting between them. The CDR3 has 11 residues. The CDR3: CASSWDIEQYF. The CDR3 region has the DNA TGTGCCAGCAGCTGGGACATCGAGCAGTACTTC. Based on the CDR3 plus reference TRBV11-3 and TRBJ2-7, the full variable domain is EAGVVQSPRYKIIEKKQPVAFWCNPISGHNTLYWYLQNLGQGPELLIRYENEEAVDDSQLPKDRFSAERLKGVDSTLKIQPAELGDSAVYLCASSWDIEQYFGPGTRLTVT.

This chain joins TRBV10-2 and TRBJ2-2, with TRBD2 matching over 10 bases. V lost 4 bases and J lost 4; bases outside the gene matches: 3. The germline gives CDR1 WSHSY, CDR2 SAAADI. The CDR3 is 15 residues long. Here the CDR3 reads CASSGSGRATGELFF. CDR3 nucleotide sequence: TGCGCCAGCAGTGGGAGCGGGAGGGCCACCGGGGAGCTGTTTTTT.

The chain combines TRBV12-5 with TRBJ2-5; D remains unclear. V was cut by 4 bases and J by 1 base, with 10 bases left in between. This CDR3 comprises 14 residues. CDR1 is LGHNT and CDR2 is FRNRAP in the germline V gene. The CDR3 loop reads CASGSPLSQETQYF. The CDR3 nucleotides are TGTGCTAGTGGTTCCCCCCTGTCCCAAGAGACCCAGTACTTC.

This clone was detected once. The V gene is TRBV3-1 (or the pseudogene TRBV3-2), the J gene TRBJ1-6, with TRBD1 identical over 7 bases. The J segment lost 3 bases and the V segment lost 4 bases, leaving 9 bases of the junction unmatched. This CDR3 is built from 17 residues. CDR1 LGHDT and CDR2 YNNKEL come from the germline V gene (reference sequence). The CDR3 here is CASSLIDRAIYNSPLHF. DNA for the CDR3: TGTGCCAGCAGCCTAATCGACAGGGCTATCTATAATTCACCCCTCCACTTT.

The V gene is TRBV4-1, the J gene TRBJ2-7, with 10 bases that match TRBD2. CDR3 length: 18 residues. Germline trimming cut 4 bases from V and 1 base from J; bases unmatched to any gene: 13. Germline V gene lookup returns CDR1 MGHRA and CDR2 YSYEKL. The CDR3 sequence is CASSPPRRASGSSYEQYF. CDR3 nucleotides: TGCGCCAGCAGCCCCCCGAGGCGGGCTAGCGGGAGTTCCTACGAGCAGTACTTC.

V is TRBV10-3 and J is TRBJ1-2; D uncertain. Germline assignment: CDR1 ENHRY and CDR2 SYGVKD. V gave up 6 bases and J gave up 8 bases, with 16 bases separating them. The CDR3 sequence is 13 residues long. CDR3 in amino acids: CAIRSDPGEGYTF. The CDR3 nucleotides are TGTGCCATCAGATCCGACCCCGGGGAGGGCTACACCTTC.

This chain uses TRBV11-3 with TRBJ2-3, with TRBD2 as a possible D gene (5 bases). This CDR3 contains 13 residues. In germline, CDR1 is SGHNT, CDR2 YENEEA. V lost 4 bases and J lost 1, with 6 bases in between. CDR3 amino acids: CASSSRGTDTQYF. For the CDR3, the DNA is TGTGCCAGCAGCTCGAGGGGCACAGATACGCAGTATTTT.

This chain links TRBV27 with TRBJ1-5; 7 nucleotides line up with TRBD1. CDR1 is MNHEY and CDR2 is SMNVEV in the germline V gene (reference sequence). This CDR3 comprises 15 residues. Germline trimming cut 3 bases from V and 2 bases from J; bases unmatched to any gene: 4. The CDR3 coding sequence is TGTGCCAGCAGTTTCGTCGGACAGGGCAATCAGCCCCAGCATTTT. It yields the protein CASSFVGQGNQPQHF.

The chain is built from TRBV28 and TRBJ1-2; 8 bases match TRBD1. The CDR3 contains 14 residues. The germline V gene encodes CDR1 MDHEN and CDR2 SYDVKM. Trimming at V came to 4 bases and at J to 1 base, leaving 2 bases not matched to a gene. The DNA for the CDR3 is TGTGCCAGCAGTTCTACAGGGGGTAACTATGGCTACACCTTC. Protein product: CASSSTGGNYGYTF.

The DNA for the CDR3 is TGTGCCAGCAGCTTAGGGCTAGCGGGAAGTGGGAGCTCCTACAATGAGCAGTTCTTC. It is translated as CASSLGLAGSGSSYNEQFF. This chain connects TRBV5-8 to TRBJ2-1; 9 bases map to TRBD2. The J segment lost 0 bases and the V segment lost 2 bases, leaving 12 bases of the junction unmatched. The CDR3 contains 19 residues. Germline CDR1 and CDR2: SGHTS and YDEGEE. Based on the CDR3 plus reference TRBV5-8 and TRBJ2-1, the full variable domain is EAGVTQSPTHLIKTRGQQATLRCSPISGHTSVYWYQQALGLGLQFLLWYDEGEERNRGNFPPRFSGRQFPNYSSELNVNALELEDSALYLCASSLGLAGSGSSYNEQFFGPGTRLTVL.

The rearrangement links TRBV21-1 to TRBJ2-5; the DNA was not used to check the table's D call, TRBD2. TRBV21-1 is annotated as a pseudogene. This CDR3 comprises 13 residues. The DNA of the CDR3 is TGTGCCAGCACCCCTGGGGGGAGTGAGACCCAGTACTTC. This translates into CASTPGGSETQYF.

As to this clone: One end of the junction is discordant with germline, which a read error may explain. V and J are TRBV7-2 and TRBJ2-7, with 8 bases aligning to TRBD2. CDR1 is SGHTA and CDR2 is FQGNSA in the germline V gene. The CDR3 totals 15 residues. The DNA for the CDR3 is TGTGCCAGCAGTTTAGAGGTAGCGGGAAAACGCGAGCAGTACTTC. Its protein is CASSLEVAGKREQYF.

J is TRBJ1-3 and V is TRBV4-3; D gene unclear. Germline V gives CDR1 LGHNA, CDR2 YSLEER. V dropped 0 bases and J dropped 4 bases, with 16 bases sitting between them. The CDR3 is 17 residues long. The CDR3, as DNA: TGCGCCAGCAGCCAAGATATGGCCGAGACAAACGGAAACACCATATATTTT. This sequence encodes CASSQDMAETNGNTIYF.

The V gene is TRBV5-1, the J gene TRBJ2-3; the match to TRBD2 covers 8 bases. Germline values: CDR1 SGHRS, CDR2 YFSETQ. The trim removed 4 bases at V and 4 bases at J, leaving 14 bases unmatched. The CDR3 totals 17 residues. CDR3 DNA sequence: TGCGCCAGCAGCCGCCGTGCAGCGGGAGCCCGCGCAGATACGCAGTATTTT. This sequence encodes CASSRRAAGARADTQYF.

V is TRBV7-9 and J is TRBJ1-2; TRBD1 agrees at 10 bases. Losses at the gene ends were 6 bases for V and 2 bases for J; bases not matched to a gene: 3. The CDR3 runs 14 residues. Germline loops: CDR1 SEHNR, CDR2 FQNEAQ (reference sequence). CDR3 nucleotides: TGTGCCAGCAGGGGACAGGGGATGAACTATGGCTACACCTTC. This translates into CASRGQGMNYGYTF.

The chain recombines TRBV10-3 with TRBJ1-5, with unresolved D. V was trimmed by 2 bases and J by 8 bases, leaving 10 bases between them. From germline, CDR1 is ENHRY and CDR2 SYGVKD. The CDR3 length is 13 residues. The CDR3, as DNA: TGTGCCATCAGTGAGGAGCTCGTGGAGCCCCAGCATTTT. Its protein product is CAISEELVEPQHF.

This clone appeared once. The CDR3 sequence: CASSYSIAYEQYF. CDR3 nucleotides: TGTGCCAGCAGTTACTCGATAGCGTACGAGCAGTACTTC. This chain uses TRBV6-2 or TRBV6-3 with TRBJ2-7; a weak D match, TRBD2 (5 bases). The CDR3 loop spans 13 amino acids. In germline, CDR1 is MNHEY, CDR2 SVGEGT. V was cut by 0 bases and J by 4 bases, with 7 bases left in between.